The sequence of this TCR beta chain was determined in a study of synovial regulatory T cells in juvenile arthritis. The CDR3 spans 16 residues. No DNA is listed. Germline CDR1 is LGHNA and CDR2 is YSLEER. Donors were approximately eleven juvenile idiopathic arthritis patients with active disease, 3 polyarticular and 8 oligoarticular. For this clone: No antigen is known for it.

General study findings and limits: CDR3 overlap with synovial Tregs was higher for iaTregs than other blood Tregs. Inflammation-associated Treg cells in blood had less TCR diversity than the remaining blood Treg cells.

Sequencing was performed with immunoSEQ multiplex PCR; in TCRdb, only in-frame clones are kept and a portion is missing. The listing contains roughly 9,900 clones. The clonotype was recovered from a donor younger than 30 with juvenile idiopathic arthritis. Material: Treg cells from blood. Subset: HLA-DR+ inflammation-associated blood Treg cells. This sequence joins TRBV4-3 and TRBJ1-6; the D gene TCRdb calls, TRBD1, cannot be checked with no DNA. CDR3 loop: CASSLSEGTGGSPLHF.